Here is one T cell receptor beta chain with its context. Antigen: not known. This sample is part of a study of regulatory T cells in long-lasting Graves disease. Study results and caveats: Persistent disease was characterized by preferential usage of TRBV28, TRBJ1-2 and TRBJ2-5.

The time point is: persistent/refractory GD, antithyroid drugs over 5 years with positive TRAb. Extracted PBMC RNA gave rise to the TCR library. The authors built TCR beta libraries using iRepertoire HTBI primers and Arm-PCR of CDR3 regions. One entry per CDR3 protein, called by TCRdb with MiXCR from the multiplex PCR reads. The sample has roughly 700,000 distinct CDR3 sequences, roughly 30% seen once. The CDR3 is 13 amino acids. The germline V gene encodes CDR1 KGHDR and CDR2 SFDVKD. V trimming: 2 bases; J trimming: 8 bases; junction bases outside the gene matches: 4. The sample consisted of peripheral blood mononuclear cells (PBMCs), taken when the disease was refractory, from a patient treated with antithyroid drugs. The sequence derives from a female donor with Graves disease. This chain uses TRBV24-1 with TRBJ1-2, with 7 bases fitting TRBD1. The CDR3 sequence: CATSDSRGLGYTF. The CDR3 DNA is TGTGCCACCAGTGATTCTAGGGGGCTGGGCTACACCTTC.